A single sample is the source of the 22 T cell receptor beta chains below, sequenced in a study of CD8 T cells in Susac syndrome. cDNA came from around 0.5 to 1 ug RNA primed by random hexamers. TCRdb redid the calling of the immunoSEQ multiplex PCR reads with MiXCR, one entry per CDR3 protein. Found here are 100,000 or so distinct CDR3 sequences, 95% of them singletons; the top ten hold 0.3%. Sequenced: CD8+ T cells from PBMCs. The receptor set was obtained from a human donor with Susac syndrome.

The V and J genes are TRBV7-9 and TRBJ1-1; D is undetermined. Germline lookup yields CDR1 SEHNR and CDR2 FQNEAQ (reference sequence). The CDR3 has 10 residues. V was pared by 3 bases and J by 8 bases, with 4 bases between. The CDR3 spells CASSLAEAFF. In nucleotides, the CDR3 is TGTGCCAGCAGCTTGGCCGAAGCTTTCTTT. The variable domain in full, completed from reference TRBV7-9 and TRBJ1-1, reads DTGVSQNPRHKITKRGQNVTFRCDPISEHNRLYWYRQTLGQGPEFLTYFQNEAQLEKSRLLSDRFSAERPKGSFSTLEIQRTEQGDSAMYLCASSLAEAFFGQGTRLTVV.

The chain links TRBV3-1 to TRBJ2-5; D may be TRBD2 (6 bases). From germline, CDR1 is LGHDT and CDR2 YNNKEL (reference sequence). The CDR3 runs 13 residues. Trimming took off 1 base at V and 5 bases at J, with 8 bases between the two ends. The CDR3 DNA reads TGTGCCAGCAGCCAAGCTAGCGCGGAGACCCAGTACTTC. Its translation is CASSQASAETQYF.

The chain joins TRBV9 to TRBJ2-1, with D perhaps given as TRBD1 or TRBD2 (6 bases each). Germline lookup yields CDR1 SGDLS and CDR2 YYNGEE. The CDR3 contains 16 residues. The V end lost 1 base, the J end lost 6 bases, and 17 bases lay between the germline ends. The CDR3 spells CASSVSRGAIPNEQFF. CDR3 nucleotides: TGTGCCAGCAGCGTAAGTAGGGGGGCTATCCCCAATGAGCAGTTCTTC.

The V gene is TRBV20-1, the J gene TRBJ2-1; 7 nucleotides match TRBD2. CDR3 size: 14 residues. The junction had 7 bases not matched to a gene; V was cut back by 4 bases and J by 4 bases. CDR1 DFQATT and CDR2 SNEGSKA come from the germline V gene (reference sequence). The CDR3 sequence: CSAKRLAEYNEQFF. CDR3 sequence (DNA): TGCAGTGCTAAACGCCTAGCGGAGTACAATGAGCAGTTCTTC.

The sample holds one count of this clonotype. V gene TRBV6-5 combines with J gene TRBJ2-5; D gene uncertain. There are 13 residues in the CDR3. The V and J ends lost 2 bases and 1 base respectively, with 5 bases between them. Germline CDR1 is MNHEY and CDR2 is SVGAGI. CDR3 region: CASSYEVQETQYF. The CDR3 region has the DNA TGTGCCAGCAGTTACGAGGTCCAAGAGACCCAGTACTTC.

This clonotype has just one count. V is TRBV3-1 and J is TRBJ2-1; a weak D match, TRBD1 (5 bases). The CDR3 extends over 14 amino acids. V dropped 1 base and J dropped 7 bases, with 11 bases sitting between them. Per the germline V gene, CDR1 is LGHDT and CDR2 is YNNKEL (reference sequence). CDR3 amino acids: CASSQVGAGNEQFF. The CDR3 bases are TGTGCCAGCAGCCAAGTTGGGGCTGGGAATGAGCAGTTCTTC.

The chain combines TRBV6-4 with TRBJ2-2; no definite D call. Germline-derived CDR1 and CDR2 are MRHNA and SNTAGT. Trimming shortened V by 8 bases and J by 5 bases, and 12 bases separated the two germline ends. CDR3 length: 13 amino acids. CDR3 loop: CASSSNPTGELFF. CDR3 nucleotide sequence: TGTGCCAGCTCGAGCAATCCAACCGGGGAGCTGTTTTTT.

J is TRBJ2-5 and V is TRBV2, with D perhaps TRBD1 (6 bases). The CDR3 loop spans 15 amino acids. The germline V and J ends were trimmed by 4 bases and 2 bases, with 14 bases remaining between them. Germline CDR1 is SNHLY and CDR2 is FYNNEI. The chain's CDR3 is CASSGGQTVQETQYF. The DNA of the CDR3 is TGTGCCAGCAGTGGAGGACAGACCGTTCAAGAGACCCAGTACTTC.

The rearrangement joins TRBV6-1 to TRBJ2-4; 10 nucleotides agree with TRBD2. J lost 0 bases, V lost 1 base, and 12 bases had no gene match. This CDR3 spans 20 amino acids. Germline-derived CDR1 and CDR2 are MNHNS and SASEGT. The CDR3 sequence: CASSEVPLAGLGGAKNIQYF. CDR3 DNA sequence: TGTGCCAGCAGTGAAGTACCACTAGCGGGGTTGGGAGGAGCCAAAAACATTCAGTACTTC.

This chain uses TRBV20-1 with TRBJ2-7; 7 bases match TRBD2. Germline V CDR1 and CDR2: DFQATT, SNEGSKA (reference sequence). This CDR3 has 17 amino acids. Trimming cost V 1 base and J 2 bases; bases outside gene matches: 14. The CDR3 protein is CSARGLSFSGAPYEQYF. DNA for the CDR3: TGCAGTGCTAGAGGCCTATCATTCAGCGGGGCACCCTACGAGCAGTACTTC.

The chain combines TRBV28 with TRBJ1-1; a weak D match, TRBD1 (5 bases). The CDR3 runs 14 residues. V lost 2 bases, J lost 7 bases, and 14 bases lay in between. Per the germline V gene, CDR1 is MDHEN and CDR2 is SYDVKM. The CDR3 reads CASSLITGRVEAFF. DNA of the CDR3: TGTGCCAGCAGTTTAATTACAGGTCGTGTTGAAGCTTTCTTT.

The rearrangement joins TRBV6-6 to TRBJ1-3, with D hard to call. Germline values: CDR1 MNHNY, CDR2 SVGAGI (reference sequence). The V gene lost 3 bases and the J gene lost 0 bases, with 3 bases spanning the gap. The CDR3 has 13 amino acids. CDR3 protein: CASSYDSGNTIYF. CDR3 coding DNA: TGTGCCAGCAGTTATGACTCTGGAAACACCATATATTTT.

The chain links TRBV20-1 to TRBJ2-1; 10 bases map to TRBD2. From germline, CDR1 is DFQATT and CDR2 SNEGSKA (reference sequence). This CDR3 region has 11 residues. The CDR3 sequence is CSELAGPEQFF. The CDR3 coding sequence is TGCAGCGAACTAGCGGGGCCGGAACAGTTCTTC.

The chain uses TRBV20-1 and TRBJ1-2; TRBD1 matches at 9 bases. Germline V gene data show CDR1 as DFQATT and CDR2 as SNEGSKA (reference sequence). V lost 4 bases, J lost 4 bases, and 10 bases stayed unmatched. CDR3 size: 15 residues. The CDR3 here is CSATLSGQGPYGYTF. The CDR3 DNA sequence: TGCAGTGCTACCCTTTCGGGACAGGGACCCTATGGCTACACCTTC.

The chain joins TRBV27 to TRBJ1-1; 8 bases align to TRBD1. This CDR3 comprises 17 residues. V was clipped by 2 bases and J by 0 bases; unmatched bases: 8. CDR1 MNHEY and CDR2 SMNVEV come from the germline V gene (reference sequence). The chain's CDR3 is CASSLTGQGPMNTEAFF. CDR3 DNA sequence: TGTGCCAGCAGTTTAACTGGACAGGGACCCATGAACACTGAAGCTTTCTTT.

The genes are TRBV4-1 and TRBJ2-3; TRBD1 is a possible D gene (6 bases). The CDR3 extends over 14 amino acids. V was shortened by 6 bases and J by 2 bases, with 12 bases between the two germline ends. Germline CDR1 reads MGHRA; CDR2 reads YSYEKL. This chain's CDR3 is CASRETGHTDTQYF. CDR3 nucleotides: TGCGCCAGCAGGGAGACAGGACACACAGATACGCAGTATTTT.

CDR3 loop: CASSFGRGSPDEQYF. The DNA for the CDR3 is TGTGCCAGCAGTTTTGGTAGGGGTTCCCCAGACGAGCAGTACTTC. The chain combines TRBV27 with TRBJ2-7, with a weak D call TRBD1 (5 bases). Germline CDR1 and CDR2: MNHEY and SMNVEV (reference sequence). The CDR3 runs to 15 residues. V dropped 3 bases and J dropped 5 bases, with 17 bases sitting between them.

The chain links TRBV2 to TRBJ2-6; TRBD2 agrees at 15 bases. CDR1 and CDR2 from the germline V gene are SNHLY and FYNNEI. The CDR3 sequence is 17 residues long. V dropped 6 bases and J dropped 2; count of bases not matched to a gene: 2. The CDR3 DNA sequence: TGTGCCAGCAGGAGGACTAGCGGGAGGGCTGGGGCCAACGTCCTGACTTTC. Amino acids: CASRRTSGRAGANVLTF.

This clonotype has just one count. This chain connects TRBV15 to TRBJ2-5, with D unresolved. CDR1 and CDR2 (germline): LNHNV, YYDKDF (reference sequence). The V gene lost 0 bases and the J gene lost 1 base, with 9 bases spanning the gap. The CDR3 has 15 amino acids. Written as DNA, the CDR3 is TGTGCCACCAGCAGAGATGGGGTAACCCAAGAGACCCAGTACTTC. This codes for CATSRDGVTQETQYF.

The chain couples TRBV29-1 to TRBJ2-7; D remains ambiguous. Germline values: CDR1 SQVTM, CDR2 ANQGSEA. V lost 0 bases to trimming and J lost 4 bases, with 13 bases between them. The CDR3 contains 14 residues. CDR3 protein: CSVEDHDTKYEQYF. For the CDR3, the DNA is TGCAGCGTTGAAGATCACGACACCAAGTACGAGCAGTACTTC.

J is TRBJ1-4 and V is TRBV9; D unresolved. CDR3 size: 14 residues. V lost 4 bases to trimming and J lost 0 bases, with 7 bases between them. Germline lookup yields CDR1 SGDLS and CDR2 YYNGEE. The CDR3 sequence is CASSPLATNEKLFF. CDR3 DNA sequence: TGTGCCAGCAGCCCGTTAGCAACTAATGAAAAACTGTTTTTT. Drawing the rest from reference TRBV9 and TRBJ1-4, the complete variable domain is DSGVTQTPKHLITATGQRVTLRCSPRSGDLSVYWYQQSLDQGLQFLIQYYNGEERAKGNILERFSAQQFPDLHSELNLSSLELGDSALYFCASSPLATNEKLFFGSGTQLSVL.

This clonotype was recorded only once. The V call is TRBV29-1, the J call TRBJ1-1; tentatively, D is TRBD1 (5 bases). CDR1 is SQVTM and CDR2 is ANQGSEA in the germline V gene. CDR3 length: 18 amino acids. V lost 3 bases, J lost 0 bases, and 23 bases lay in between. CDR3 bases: TGCAGCGTTGATGGAGGGGCAGTCGGTTTGTCCATGAACACTGAAGCTTTCTTT. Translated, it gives CSVDGGAVGLSMNTEAFF.